The sequence of this TCR beta chain was determined in a study of blood T cell repertoires in COVID-19. Study-level background: The United States, Italy and Spain were the sources of the acute and convalescent COVID-19 samples. PBMCs, B-cell-depleted T cells, or T cells were the source of the cDNA or gDNA that made up the material.

Trimming removed 4 bases at V and 7 bases at J, with 16 bases between. CDR3 length: 14 amino acids. In germline, CDR1 is SGHTA, CDR2 FQGNSA. Method: immunoSEQ multiplex PCR; TCRdb's copy keeps in-frame clones and lacks some. The repertoire includes roughly 400,000 clones, around 87% of them detected once, and over 2% sits in the top ten. The sequenced material came from peripheral blood. The clonotype originates from a woman aged 55-70 years with COVID-19, enrolled during active disease. The V gene is TRBV7-2, the J gene TRBJ1-2, with D possibly TRBD1 on 6 matching bases. This chain's CDR3 is CASSSGTSTFGYTF. The CDR3, as DNA: TGTGCCAGCAGCTCCGGGACATCTACATTTGGCTACACCTTC.